This T cell receptor (beta chain) was sequenced for a study of blood T cell repertoires in COVID-19. Data came from immunoSEQ multiplex PCR; TCRdb stores just in-frame clones and leaves some out. The top ten hold more than 12% of the sample, which has a few hundred thousand clones, 90% seen once. Germline V gene data show CDR1 as LGHNT and CDR2 as FRNRAP. V lost 4 bases to trimming and J lost 3 bases; unmatched junction nucleotides: 5. This CDR3 has 14 amino acids. This chain links TRBV12-5 with TRBJ2-7; 8 bases map to TRBD1. This receptor was obtained from a man aged 25-40 years who had been exposed to COVID-19. The sample was PBMCs or T cells enriched from blood (not recorded which). CDR3 loop: CASGSDRDVYEQYF. The CDR3 DNA follows: TGTGCTAGTGGTTCGGACAGGGACGTCTACGAGCAGTACTTC. The whole variable domain, filled in from reference TRBV12-5 and TRBJ2-7, reads DARVTQTPRHKVTEMGQEVTMRCQPILGHNTVFWYRQTMMQGLELLAYFRNRAPLDDSGMPKDRFSAEMPDATLATLKIQPSEPRDSAVYFCASGSDRDVYEQYFGPGTRLTVT.